A selection of T cell receptor beta chains follows, all from one sample in a study of blood T cell repertoires in COVID-19. Assay used: immunoSEQ multiplex PCR; TCRdb lists only in-frame clones, some missing. The repertoire holds 150,000 to 200,000 clones, roughly four fifths seen once, with approximately 12% in the top ten. Specimen: PBMCs or T cells enriched from blood (not recorded which). These receptors were taken from a man aged 50 or older who had recovered from COVID-19. Both conserved end residues are part of each CDR3. The order of the fields is V gene, J gene, CDR3 length, D gene, CDR3 DNA, CDR3 protein. The D gene is left open where the match is weak.

TRBV10-3,TRBJ2-7,15,TRBD2,TGTGCCATCAGTGAGCTAGCGGGGGGCACCTACGAGCAGTACTTC,CAISELAGGTYEQYF
TRBV7-2,TRBJ1-1,13,TRBD1,TGTGCCAGCAGCTTAGGACAGGGTACTGAAGCTTTCTTT,CASSLGQGTEAFF
TRBV6-4,TRBJ1-1,15,TRBD1,TGTGCCAGCAGTAACCGGACAGGGAGATTCACTGAAGCTTTCTTT,CASSNRTGRFTEAFF
TRBV6-6,TRBJ1-1,14,TRBD1,TGTGCCAGCAGTAACGACAGGGGGGGGACTGAAGCTTTCTTT,CASSNDRGGTEAFF
TRBV30,TRBJ1-2,13,TRBD1,TGTGCCTGGGGTATCAGGGGGAAGGGGGGCTACACCTTC,CAWGIRGKGGYTF
TRBV6-5,TRBJ1-6,14,.,TGTGCCAGCAGGCACCTACAGGATAATTCACCCCTCCACTTT,CASRHLQDNSPLHF
TRBV6-5,TRBJ1-2,14,TRBD1,TGTGCCAGCAGGCTGGGACAGGGGGTTCAGGGCTACACCTTC,CASRLGQGVQGYTF
TRBV9,TRBJ1-3,15,.,TGTGCCAGCAGCGCTCGGGGAGACTCTGGAAACACCATATATTTT,CASSARGDSGNTIYF
TRBV6-5,TRBJ2-1,15,TRBD2,TGTGCCAGCAGTTTCGCTAGCGGGGGGGCCCATGAGCAGTTCTTC,CASSFASGGAHEQFF
TRBV11-3,TRBJ2-3,14,TRBD2,TGTGCCAGCAGCACTAGCGGGGTCCGGAATACGCAGTATTTT,CASSTSGVRNTQYF
TRBV7-2,TRBJ2-7,15,TRBD1,TGTGCCAGCAGCTTGGAAGGGACAGGGGGCTACGAGCAGTACTTC,CASSLEGTGGYEQYF
TRBV3-1/TRBV3-2,TRBJ1-2,15,TRBD1,TGTGCCAGCAGCCCACACAGGGGGCGCGACTATGGCTACACCTTC,CASSPHRGRDYGYTF
TRBV5-1,TRBJ1-5,13,TRBD1,TGCGCCAGCAGCTTGCAGGGGGATCAGCCCCAGCATTTT,CASSLQGDQPQHF
TRBV9,TRBJ2-5,15,TRBD1,TGTGCCAGCAGCGTAGAGGGGACAGGGGGAGAGACCCAGTACTTC,CASSVEGTGGETQYF
TRBV30,TRBJ1-2,13,.,TGTGCCTGGAGTGCCTGGACTGACTATGGCTACACCTTC,CAWSAWTDYGYTF
TRBV24-1,TRBJ1-2,13,.,TGTGCCACCAGTGTGGTTGAGTTCTCTGGCTACACCTTC,CATSVVEFSGYTF
TRBV2,TRBJ2-1,15,.,TGTGCCAGCAGTCCAGCGAAACCCTCCTACAATGAGCAGTTCTTC,CASSPAKPSYNEQFF
TRBV2,TRBJ2-7,13,TRBD1,TGTGCCAGCAGTGTCGACAGGGGGCAGGAGCAGTACTTC,CASSVDRGQEQYF
TRBV24-1,TRBJ2-5,16,TRBD1,TGTGCCACCAGTAATCATCGGGACAGCGTCCAAGAGACCCAGTACTTC,CATSNHRDSVQETQYF
TRBV6-6,TRBJ2-2,15,TRBD2,TGTGCCAGCAGGGAGACAGCGGGGGGAGCCGGGGAGCTGTTTTTT,CASRETAGGAGELFF
TRBV19,TRBJ1-5,15,.,TGTGCCAGTAGTATGGGGGACTCCAGCAATCAGCCCCAGCATTTT,CASSMGDSSNQPQHF
TRBV28,TRBJ1-2,13,.,TGTGCCAGCAGGGATCACAGTAACTATGGCTACACCTTC,CASRDHSNYGYTF
TRBV2,TRBJ2-1,15,TRBD2,TGTGCCAGCAGTCGACTAGCGGTAACCTACAATGAGCAGTTCTTC,CASSRLAVTYNEQFF
TRBV5-1,TRBJ1-6,14,.,TGCGCCAGCAGTGTAGGGGGAAAAAATTCACCCCTCCACTTT,CASSVGGKNSPLHF
TRBV25-1,TRBJ1-2,15,.,TGTGCCAGCAGTGATCCGGGCAGGGGAGCCTATGGCTACACCTTC,CASSDPGRGAYGYTF